Below, 8 T cell receptor beta chains from the same sample are listed, as sequenced in a study of T cell responses to AZD1222 COVID-19 vaccine. This table comes from immunoSEQ multiplex PCR, and its TCRdb copy is limited to in-frame clones, with some not included. The sample consists of 200,000 or so clones, over 85% of them appearing once. This specimen was peripheral blood, taken 28 days after the second AZD1222 dose. The receptor set was obtained from an adult who received the AZD1222 COVID-19 vaccine.

The chain recombines TRBV5-1 with TRBJ1-1; D is perhaps TRBD1 (5 bases). The CDR3 runs to 14 residues. Germline CDR1 and CDR2: SGHRS and YFSETQ. The V gene lost 7 bases and the J gene lost 1 base, with 14 bases spanning the gap. The CDR3 DNA reads TGCGCCAGCTCCGGGACGGGAGCGAACACTGAAGCTTTCTTT. Amino acids: CASSGTGANTEAFF.

The J gene is TRBJ1-2, the V gene TRBV7-3; D unresolved. V lost 5 bases, J lost 6 bases, and 16 bases lay in between. This CDR3 has 14 residues. The V gene's germline CDR1 is SGHTA and CDR2 FQGTGA. The CDR3 protein is CASSPRLGSNGYTF. CDR3 nucleotide sequence: TGTGCCAGCAGCCCACGACTCGGTAGTAATGGCTACACCTTC.

This chain links TRBV2 with TRBJ1-5, with 7 positions matching TRBD1. Trimming took 1 base from V and 16 from J; bases not matched to a gene: 7. Looked up from germline, CDR1 is SNHLY and CDR2 is FYNNEI. This CDR3 has 12 residues. This CDR3 reads CASSEDQGVIHF. The CDR3, as DNA: TGTGCCAGCAGTGAAGACCAGGGGGTGATTCATTTT.

The genes are TRBV3-1 (or the pseudogene TRBV3-2) and TRBJ2-7; D not certain. Germline CDR1 is LGHDT and CDR2 is YNNKEL (reference sequence). CDR3 size: 16 residues. V lost 1 base to trimming and J lost 6 bases, with 19 bases between them. CDR3 sequence: CASSQVALRKLSEQYF. DNA for the CDR3: TGTGCCAGCAGCCAAGTCGCTCTCCGGAAGCTAAGCGAGCAGTACTTC.

The V gene is TRBV4-3, the J gene TRBJ2-2, with a possible D match to TRBD1 (5 bases). This CDR3 spans 17 amino acids. Germline V CDR1 and CDR2: LGHNA, YSLEER. The V end was cut by 4 bases, the J end by 7 bases, with 22 bases between. The CDR3 DNA reads as TGCGCCAGCAGCCTAGGGGCACTCTCTCTGCGTCACGGGGAGCTGTTTTTT. Translated, it gives CASSLGALSLRHGELFF.

This rearrangement joins TRBV7-9 to TRBJ1-4; no clear D. The CDR3 covers 16 residues. The germline CDR1 and CDR2 sequences are SEHNR and FQNEAQ (reference sequence). The V end was cut by 5 bases, the J end by 1 base, with 14 bases between. CDR3 amino acids: CASSSVWGETNEKLFF. The CDR3 DNA follows: TGTGCCAGCAGCAGCGTGTGGGGAGAAACTAATGAAAAACTGTTTTTT. The full variable domain, rest sourced from reference TRBV7-9 and TRBJ1-4, is DTGVSQNPRHKITKRGQNVTFRCDPISEHNRLYWYRQTLGQGPEFLTYFQNEAQLEKSRLLSDRFSAERPKGSFSTLEIQRTEQGDSAMYLCASSSVWGETNEKLFFGSGTQLSVL.

The chain carries TRBV12-2 and TRBJ2-7; TRBD1 was called by the table and not checked on the DNA. TRBV12-2 is listed as a pseudogene. The CDR3 spans 17 residues. The CDR3 loop reads CASRLVEGQGHTYEQYF. The CDR3 nucleotides are TGTGCAAGTCGCTTAGTAGAGGGACAGGGACACACCTACGAGCAGTACTTC.

The chain joins TRBV28 to TRBJ1-5; no definite D call. With 2 bases removed from V and 9 bases from J, the gap between germline ends came to 8 bases. The CDR3 extends over 12 amino acids. Germline lookup yields CDR1 MDHEN and CDR2 SYDVKM. The DNA of the CDR3 is TGTGCCAGCAGTTTACTCCGAGGGCCCCAGCATTTT. It codes for CASSLLRGPQHF.